Below are 17 T cell receptor beta chains sequenced from a single sample in a study of blood T cell repertoires in COVID-19. Using immunoSEQ multiplex PCR, the repertoire was profiled, and TCRdb retains in-frame clones only, with some absent. The data contain 130,000 or so clones, about 75% of them singletons. Input material: peripheral blood. The receptor source for this set is a man older than 75 with acute or convalescent COVID-19.

V gene TRBV5-5 combines with J gene TRBJ2-3, with 11 positions matching TRBD2. Trimming cost V 2 bases and J 4 bases; bases outside gene matches: 12. CDR1 and CDR2 from the germline V gene are SGHKS and YYEKEE (reference sequence). The CDR3 extends over 18 amino acids. CDR3 coding DNA: TGTGCCAGCAGCTTTCCTTTTCTGGGACTAGCGGCATCAGATACGCAGTATTTT. Protein sequence: CASSFPFLGLAASDTQYF. The full variable domain, in which reference TRBV5-5 and TRBJ2-3 provide the parts outside the CDR3, is DAGVTQSPTHLIKTRGQQVTLRCSPISGHKSVSWYQQVLGQGPQFIFQYYEKEERGRGNFPDRFSARQFPNYSSELNVNALLLGDSALYLCASSFPFLGLAASDTQYFGPGTRLTVL.

This clone is a singleton in its sample. The rearrangement links TRBV5-1 to TRBJ2-7; a weak D match, TRBD1 (6 bases). Per germline, CDR1 SGHRS and CDR2 YFSETQ. V shed 0 bases and J shed 6 bases, with 13 bases lying between them. This CDR3 comprises 14 residues. In DNA form, the CDR3 reads TGCGCCAGCAGCTTGGACAGGGATCTATCCGAGCAGTACTTC. Its protein is CASSLDRDLSEQYF.

With regard to this clone: Additional DNA sequences in this sample encode the identical CDR3. The chain carries TRBV6-6 and TRBJ1-3, with unresolved D. Per germline, CDR1 MNHNY and CDR2 SVGAGI (reference sequence). Trimming removed 0 bases from V and 4 bases from J, with 7 bases in between. The CDR3 loop spans 14 amino acids. CDR3 DNA sequence: TGTGCCAGCAGTTACTCGAGCTCGGGAAACACCATATATTTT. Encoded protein: CASSYSSSGNTIYF.

The V call is TRBV14, the J call TRBJ1-1; no clear D. V was pared by 1 base and J by 1 base, with 19 bases between. Germline CDR1 and CDR2: SGHDN and FVKESK. The CDR3 runs to 18 residues. The CDR3 nucleotides read TGTGCCAGCAGCCAAGTTCGGTACCCCTATACGGGGAACACTGAAGCTTTCTTT. Encoded protein: CASSQVRYPYTGNTEAFF.

The sample holds a few counts of this clone. This chain connects TRBV7-8 to TRBJ2-2, with 9 positions matching TRBD1. This CDR3 has 14 amino acids. V was pared by 6 bases and J by 4 bases, with 3 bases of the junction left unmatched. Germline V gene sequence: CDR1 SGHVS, CDR2 FQNEAQ. Here the CDR3 DNA reads TGTGCCAGCAGGGACAGGGGAGGCACCGGGGAGCTGTTTTTT. Its protein is CASRDRGGTGELFF.

The chain combines TRBV15 with TRBJ2-7; a weak D match, TRBD1 (5 bases). Germline lookup yields CDR1 LNHNV and CDR2 YYDKDF (reference sequence). Trimming left V 2 bases short and J 2 bases short, with 7 bases between. The CDR3 extends over 13 amino acids. The CDR3 nucleotides are TGTGCCACCAGCAGACTGGACACCTACGAGCAGTACTTC. It yields the protein CATSRLDTYEQYF.

The chain is built from TRBV5-1 and TRBJ1-6; a weak D match, TRBD1 (5 bases). The germline V gene encodes CDR1 SGHRS and CDR2 YFSETQ. The CDR3 has 17 amino acids. V dropped 1 base and J dropped 4 bases, with 15 bases sitting between them. DNA for the CDR3: TGCGCCAGCAGCTTGTCCGGGGGGTCGGGTTATAATTCACCCCTCCACTTT. Amino acids: CASSLSGGSGYNSPLHF. The full variable domain, rest sourced from reference TRBV5-1 and TRBJ1-6, is KAGVTQTPRYLIKTRGQQVTLSCSPISGHRSVSWYQQTPGQGLQFLFEYFSETQRNKGNFPGRFSGRQFSNSRSEMNVSTLELGDSALYLCASSLSGGSGYNSPLHFGNGTRLTVT.

The chain couples TRBV5-6 to TRBJ1-3; D gene ambiguous. Germline V gives CDR1 SGHDT, CDR2 YYEEEE. The CDR3 runs to 14 residues. V lost 3 bases and J 4 bases, leaving 11 bases between the germline ends. The DNA of the CDR3 is TGTGCCAGCAGCTACCGAGCCTCCGGAAACACCATATATTTT. It translates to CASSYRASGNTIYF.

The rearrangement links TRBV6-1 to TRBJ1-2; perhaps TRBD1 as D (5 bases). This CDR3 is 14 amino acids long. Trimming removed 0 bases from V and 9 bases from J, with 14 bases in between. CDR1 and CDR2 (germline): MNHNS, SASEGT. CDR3 nucleotides: TGTGCCAGCAGTGAAGCGCCCCAGGGAAGGAGCTACACCTTC. It codes for CASSEAPQGRSYTF.

This clone has only a few counts. V and J are TRBV7-9 and TRBJ1-2; D remains unclear. Germline V gene lookup returns CDR1 SEHNR and CDR2 FQNEAQ (reference sequence). The V end was cut by 1 base, the J end by 7 bases, with 10 bases between. CDR3 length: 13 residues. The CDR3 protein is CASSLGSSGGYTF. DNA for the CDR3: TGTGCCAGCAGCTTAGGGTCCTCGGGTGGCTACACCTTC.

The chain employs TRBV6-6 and TRBJ2-7, with D tentatively TRBD1 (6 bases). Trimming pared 10 bases from V and 10 bases from J, leaving 17 bases between. CDR3 length: 11 amino acids. Germline V CDR1 and CDR2: MNHNY, SVGAGI (reference sequence). CDR3 residues: CATKNNREQYF. CDR3 DNA sequence: TGTGCCACAAAAAATAACAGGGAACAGTACTTC.

The chain combines TRBV5-6 with TRBJ1-2; D call uncertain. The CDR3 length is 15 residues. Germline CDR1 SGHDT, CDR2 YYEEEE. Trimming shortened V by 3 bases and J by 4 bases, and 16 bases separated the two germline ends. This CDR3 is CASSSGRARGYGYTF. For the CDR3, the DNA is TGTGCCAGCAGCTCCGGACGGGCCCGGGGCTATGGCTACACCTTC. Complete variable domain (other parts from reference TRBV5-6 and TRBJ1-2): DAGVTQSPTHLIKTRGQQVTLRCSPKSGHDTVSWYQQALGQGPQFIFQYYEEEERQRGNFPDRFSGHQFPNYSSELNVNALLLGDSALYLCASSSGRARGYGYTFGSGTRLTVV.

This rearrangement joins TRBV18 to TRBJ1-1, with 7 bases matching TRBD1. Trimming at V came to 3 bases and at J to 2 bases, leaving 6 bases not matched to a gene. CDR3 length: 15 amino acids. CDR1 and CDR2 (germline): KGHSH, LQKENI. In DNA form, the CDR3 reads TGTGCCAGCTCACCGGAGGGGGCAGGTAACACTGAAGCTTTCTTT. Protein product: CASSPEGAGNTEAFF.

The CDR3 nucleotides read TGCGCCAGCAGGAACCCCGGCGGCGAAAAACTGTTTTTT. Encoded protein: CASRNPGGEKLFF. J is TRBJ1-4 and V is TRBV4-1; no firm D call. Trimming took 6 bases from V and 8 from J, leaving 13 bases between them. The CDR3 contains 13 residues. Per germline, CDR1 MGHRA and CDR2 YSYEKL.

The CDR3 sequence: CASTLGDSSYNEQFF. CDR3 sequence (DNA): TGTGCCAGCACCCTGGGGGACAGCTCCTACAATGAGCAGTTCTTC. This rearrangement joins TRBV2 to TRBJ2-1, with 7 bases matching TRBD1. The CDR3 extends over 15 amino acids. Germline V gene lookup returns CDR1 SNHLY and CDR2 FYNNEI. Trimming took 7 bases from V and 0 from J; bases not matched to a gene: 6.

The rearrangement uses TRBV7-9 and TRBJ1-6; TRBD1 is a possible D gene (6 bases). The CDR3 runs to 15 residues. The V gene lost 5 bases and the J gene lost 5 bases, with 13 bases spanning the gap. Germline assignment: CDR1 SEHNR and CDR2 FQNEAQ (reference sequence). CDR3 nucleotides: TGTGCCAGCAGCCACCCTCAGGGGAATAATTCACCCCTCCACTTT. Encoded protein: CASSHPQGNNSPLHF.

The chain combines TRBV7-8 with TRBJ1-3, with a tentative D call TRBD1 (6 bases). Per germline, CDR1 SGHVS and CDR2 FQNEAQ. V lost 3 bases and J 0 bases, leaving 12 bases between the germline ends. CDR3 size: 16 residues. CDR3 bases: TGTGCCAGCAGCTTCAACAGGGCCGCCTCTGGAAACACCATATATTTT. Protein: CASSFNRAASGNTIYF.